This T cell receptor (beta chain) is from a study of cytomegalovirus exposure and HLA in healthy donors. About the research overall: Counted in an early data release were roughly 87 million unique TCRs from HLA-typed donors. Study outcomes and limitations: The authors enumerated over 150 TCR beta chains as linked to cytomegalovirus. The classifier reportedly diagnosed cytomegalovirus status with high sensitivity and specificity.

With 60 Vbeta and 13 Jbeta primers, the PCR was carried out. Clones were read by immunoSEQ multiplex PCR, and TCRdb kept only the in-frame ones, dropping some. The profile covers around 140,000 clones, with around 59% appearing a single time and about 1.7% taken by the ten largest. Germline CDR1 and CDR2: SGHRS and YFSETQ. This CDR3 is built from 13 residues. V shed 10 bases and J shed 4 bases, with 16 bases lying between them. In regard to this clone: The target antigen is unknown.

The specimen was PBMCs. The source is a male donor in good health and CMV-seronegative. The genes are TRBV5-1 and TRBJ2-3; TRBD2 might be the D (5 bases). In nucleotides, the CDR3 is TGCGCCTCTCGCGGGCCGGGTCCAGATACGCAGTATTTT. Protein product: CASRGPGPDTQYF.